This TCR beta chain emerged from a study of T-cell memory formation after mild COVID-19. TCRdb recomputed calls from the 5' RACE reads with MiXCR, one row per CDR3 protein. The data show 190,000 or so distinct CDR3 sequences, about a fifth seen once. Germline CDR1 LNHDA, CDR2 SQIVND (reference sequence). This CDR3 is 15 amino acids long. V dropped 3 bases and J dropped 0; count of bases not matched to a gene: 2. Sequencing used PBMCs or a T cell subset sorted from them (not recorded which). The rearrangement links TRBV19 to TRBJ2-1, with TRBD1 matching over 7 bases. The clonotype comes from an adult woman who had mild COVID-19 (a few samples of this study predate the infection). Cell type and time point are not known. CDR3 region: CASSMTGSSYNEQFF. Written as DNA, the CDR3 is TGTGCCAGTAGTATGACAGGGAGCTCCTACAATGAGCAGTTCTTC.